This passage covers 5 T cell receptor beta chains from one sample sequenced in a study of T cells in Graves' hyperthyroidism and ophthalmopathy. RNA transcripts served as the template for amplifying TCR beta CDR3 regions. The HTBI primer set drove a first-round RT-PCR of the TCR CDR3. MiXCR, run by TCRdb on the multiplex PCR reads, gives a single entry per CDR3 protein. The repertoire holds about 400,000 distinct CDR3 sequences, with roughly 13% as singletons. The source material was blood. These receptors all come from a man aged 50 to 59 with Graves' ophthalmopathy.

Many counts were recorded for this clonotype. The chain couples TRBV4-1 to TRBJ1-2; TRBD1 matches 9 bases. There are 15 residues in the CDR3. CDR1 is MGHRA, CDR2 YSYEKL, per germline. Trimming removed 1 base from V and 4 bases from J; junction bases left unmatched: 4. Written as DNA, the CDR3 is TGCGCCAGCAGCCAAGGACAGGGGGAGATCTATGGCTACACCTTC. This encodes CASSQGQGEIYGYTF.

This rearrangement joins TRBV19 to TRBJ2-7; D uncertain. V lost 4 bases to trimming and J lost 2 bases, with 12 bases between them. Germline CDR1 is LNHDA and CDR2 is SQIVND (reference sequence). The CDR3 covers 14 residues. The CDR3 region has the DNA TGTGCCAGTAGTACGACATCAACCCCCTACGAGCAGTACTTC. This gives the protein CASSTTSTPYEQYF.

The J gene is TRBJ2-5, the V gene TRBV7-6; TRBD1 might be the D (6 bases). The V and J ends lost 6 bases and 3 bases respectively, with 17 bases between them. CDR1 is SGHVS, CDR2 FNYEAQ, per germline. The CDR3 spans 15 residues. The CDR3 protein is CASRGMRDKKETQYF. The CDR3 DNA is TGTGCCAGCAGGGGGATGAGGGACAAAAAAGAGACCCAGTACTTC.

The chain employs TRBV7-9 and TRBJ2-1; D call uncertain. Germline-derived CDR1 and CDR2 are SEHNR and FQNEAQ (reference sequence). Trimming pared 1 base from V and 4 bases from J, leaving 11 bases between. The CDR3 extends over 15 amino acids. The CDR3 nucleotides are TGTGCCAGCAGCTTAGAAGGACGTCGATACAATGAGCAGTTCTTC. Protein sequence: CASSLEGRRYNEQFF.

This clonotype was counted only a few times. J is TRBJ2-7 and V is TRBV10-3, with 11 bases lining up with TRBD1. CDR3 size: 13 residues. The V and J ends lost 7 bases and 7 bases, in that order; junction bases with no gene match: 6. CDR1 ENHRY and CDR2 SYGVKD come from the germline V gene. CDR3 nucleotide sequence: TGTGCCATCACTGGACAGGGGGCGGGAGAGCAGTACTTC. Translated, it gives CAITGQGAGEQYF.